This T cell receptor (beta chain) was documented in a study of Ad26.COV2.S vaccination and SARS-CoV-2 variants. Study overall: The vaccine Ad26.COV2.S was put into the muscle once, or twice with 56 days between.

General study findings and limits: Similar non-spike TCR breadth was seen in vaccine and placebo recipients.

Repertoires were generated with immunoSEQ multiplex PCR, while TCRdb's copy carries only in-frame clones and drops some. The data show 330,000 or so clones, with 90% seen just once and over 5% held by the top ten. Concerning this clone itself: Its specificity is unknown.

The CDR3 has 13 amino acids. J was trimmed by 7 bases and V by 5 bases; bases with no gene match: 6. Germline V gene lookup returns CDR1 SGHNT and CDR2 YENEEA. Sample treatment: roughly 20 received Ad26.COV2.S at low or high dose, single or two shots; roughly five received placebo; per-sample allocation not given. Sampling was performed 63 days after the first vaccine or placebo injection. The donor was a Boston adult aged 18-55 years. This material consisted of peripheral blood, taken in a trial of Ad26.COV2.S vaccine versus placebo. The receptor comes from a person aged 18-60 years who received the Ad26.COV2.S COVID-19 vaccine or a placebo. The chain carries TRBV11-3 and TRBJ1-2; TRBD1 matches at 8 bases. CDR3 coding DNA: TGTGCCAGCAGCGCTACAGGGGGTCTTGGCTACACCTTC. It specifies CASSATGGLGYTF.